Reported below is one TCR beta chain. This specimen comes from a study of radiation and T cells in renal cell carcinoma. Looking at the study overall: Nephrectomy followed 15 Gy stereotactic body radiation by 4 weeks.

Noted time point: blood 2 weeks post-SBRT. The treatment is: 15 Gy SBRT to primary tumor, nephrectomy 4 weeks later. Radiation-treated patients gave blood at baseline, week 2 and week 4. The method was immunoSEQ multiplex PCR; TCRdb's version includes in-frame clones alone and lacks a portion of them. Of roughly 120,000 clones listed, about 81% are singletons. The CDR3 spans 15 residues. Looked up from germline, CDR1 is GTSNPN and CDR2 is SVGIG (reference sequence). The sequence was collected from a woman between 55 and 75 years old with renal cell carcinoma. The specimen was blood, collected from a patient whose treatment included radiotherapy and nephrectomy. This chain uses TRBV30 with TRBJ2-3, with 7 bases matching TRBD2. This chain's CDR3 is CAMEGLAVFGDTQYF. CDR3 in DNA: TGTGCTATGGAGGGCCTAGCGGTTTTCGGAGATACGCAGTATTTT.